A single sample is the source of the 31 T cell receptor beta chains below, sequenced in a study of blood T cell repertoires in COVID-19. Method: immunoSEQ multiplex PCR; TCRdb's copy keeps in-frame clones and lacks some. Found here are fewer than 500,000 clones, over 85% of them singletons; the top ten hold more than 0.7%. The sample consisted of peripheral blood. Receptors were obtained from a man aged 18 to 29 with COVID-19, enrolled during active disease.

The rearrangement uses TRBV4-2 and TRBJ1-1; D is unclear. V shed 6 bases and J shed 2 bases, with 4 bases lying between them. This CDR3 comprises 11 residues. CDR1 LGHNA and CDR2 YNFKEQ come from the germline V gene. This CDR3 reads CASRLNTEAFF. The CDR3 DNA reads TGTGCCAGCAGACTAAACACTGAAGCTTTCTTT.

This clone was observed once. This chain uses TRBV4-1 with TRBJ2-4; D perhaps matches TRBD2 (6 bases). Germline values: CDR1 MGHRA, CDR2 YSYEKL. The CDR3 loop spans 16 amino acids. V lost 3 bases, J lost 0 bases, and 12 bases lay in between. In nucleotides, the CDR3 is TGCGCCAGCAGCCACCGGGCGGGACTAGCCAAAAACATTCAGTACTTC. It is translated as CASSHRAGLAKNIQYF.

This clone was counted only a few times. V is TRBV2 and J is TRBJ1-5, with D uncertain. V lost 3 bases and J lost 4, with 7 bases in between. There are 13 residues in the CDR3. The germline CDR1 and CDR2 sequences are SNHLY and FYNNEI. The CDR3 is CASSERFNQPQHF. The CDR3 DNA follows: TGTGCCAGCAGTGAGCGATTTAATCAGCCCCAGCATTTT.

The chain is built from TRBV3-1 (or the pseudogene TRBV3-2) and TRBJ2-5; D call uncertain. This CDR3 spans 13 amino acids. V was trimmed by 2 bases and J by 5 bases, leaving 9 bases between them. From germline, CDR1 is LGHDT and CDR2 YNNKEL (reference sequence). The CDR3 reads CASSQMTGETQYF. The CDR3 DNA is TGTGCCAGCAGCCAAATGACTGGTGAGACCCAGTACTTC.

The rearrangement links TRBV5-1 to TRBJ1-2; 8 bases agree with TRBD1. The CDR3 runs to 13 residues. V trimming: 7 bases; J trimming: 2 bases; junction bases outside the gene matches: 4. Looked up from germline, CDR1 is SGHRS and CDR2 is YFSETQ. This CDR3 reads CASRDRSNYGYTF. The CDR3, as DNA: TGCGCCAGCCGGGACAGGTCAAACTATGGCTACACCTTC.

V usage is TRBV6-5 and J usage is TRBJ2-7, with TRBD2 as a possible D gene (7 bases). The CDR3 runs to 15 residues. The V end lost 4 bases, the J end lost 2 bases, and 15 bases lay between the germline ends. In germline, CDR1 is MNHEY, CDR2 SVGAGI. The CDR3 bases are TGTGCCAGCAGTTTTCGGAGGGAGGGGGCCTACGAGCAGTACTTC. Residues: CASSFRREGAYEQYF.

The CDR3 spells CASSSRLAGGYNEQFF. DNA for the CDR3: TGTGCCAGCAGTTCAAGACTAGCGGGAGGGTACAATGAGCAGTTCTTC. The chain couples TRBV6-5 to TRBJ2-1; 14 bases are shared with TRBD2. Germline CDR1 and CDR2: MNHEY and SVGAGI. Unmatched junction bases numbered 3, after V lost 4 bases and J lost 4 bases. This CDR3 contains 16 residues.

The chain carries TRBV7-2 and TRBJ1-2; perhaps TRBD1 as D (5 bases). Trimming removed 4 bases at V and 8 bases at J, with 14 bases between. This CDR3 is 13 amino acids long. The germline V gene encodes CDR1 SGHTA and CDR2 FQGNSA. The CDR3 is CASSWGGMEGYTF. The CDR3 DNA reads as TGTGCCAGCAGCTGGGGGGGGATGGAGGGCTACACCTTC.

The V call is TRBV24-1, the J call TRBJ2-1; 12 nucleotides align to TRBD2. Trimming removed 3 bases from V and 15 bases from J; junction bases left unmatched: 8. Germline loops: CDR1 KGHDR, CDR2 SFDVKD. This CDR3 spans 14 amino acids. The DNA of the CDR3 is TGTGCCACCAGTGATGAGACTAGCGGGAGCCGTCTGTTCTTC. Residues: CATSDETSGSRLFF.

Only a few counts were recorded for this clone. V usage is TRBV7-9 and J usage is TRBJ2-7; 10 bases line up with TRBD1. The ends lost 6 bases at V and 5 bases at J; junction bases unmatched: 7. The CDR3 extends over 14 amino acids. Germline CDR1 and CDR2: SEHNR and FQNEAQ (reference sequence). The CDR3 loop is CASRRQGATDEQYF. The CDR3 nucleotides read TGTGCCAGCAGGCGACAGGGGGCTACGGACGAGCAGTACTTC.

The CDR3 region is CASSLEATGSNSPLHF. The CDR3 DNA is TGCGCCAGCAGCTTGGAAGCCACAGGGTCCAATTCACCCCTCCACTTT. This chain joins TRBV5-1 and TRBJ1-6; a weak D match, TRBD1 (6 bases). Germline lookup yields CDR1 SGHRS and CDR2 YFSETQ. The CDR3 covers 16 residues. V lost 0 bases to trimming and J lost 7 bases, with 14 bases between them.

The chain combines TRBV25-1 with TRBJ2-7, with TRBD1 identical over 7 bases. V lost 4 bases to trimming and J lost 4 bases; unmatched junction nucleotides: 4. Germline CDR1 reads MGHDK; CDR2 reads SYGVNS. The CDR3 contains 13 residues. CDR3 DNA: TGTGCCAGCAGTGTAAACAGGGGTTACGAGCAGTACTTC. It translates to CASSVNRGYEQYF.

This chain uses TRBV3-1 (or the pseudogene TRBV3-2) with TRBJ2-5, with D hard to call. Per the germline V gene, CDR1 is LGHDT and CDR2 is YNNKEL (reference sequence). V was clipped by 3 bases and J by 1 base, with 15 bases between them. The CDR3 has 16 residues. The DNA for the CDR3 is TGTGCCAGCAGCCATTCGATTAGCCCGGGCCAAGAGACCCAGTACTTC. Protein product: CASSHSISPGQETQYF.

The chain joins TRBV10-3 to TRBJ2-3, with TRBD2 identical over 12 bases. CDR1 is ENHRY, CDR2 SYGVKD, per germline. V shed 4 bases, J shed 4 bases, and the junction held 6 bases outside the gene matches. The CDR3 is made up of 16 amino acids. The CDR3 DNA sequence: TGTGCCATCAGTGCACGACTAGCGGGAGTTGCAGATACGCAGTATTTT. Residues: CAISARLAGVADTQYF.

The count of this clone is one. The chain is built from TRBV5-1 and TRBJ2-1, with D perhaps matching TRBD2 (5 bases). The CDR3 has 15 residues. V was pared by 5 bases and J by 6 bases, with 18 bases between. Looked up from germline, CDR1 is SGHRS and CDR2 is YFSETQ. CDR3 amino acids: CASSLASGMINEQFF. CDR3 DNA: TGCGCCAGCAGTTTAGCGTCGGGAATGATCAATGAGCAGTTCTTC. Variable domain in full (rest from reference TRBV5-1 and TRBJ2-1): KAGVTQTPRYLIKTRGQQVTLSCSPISGHRSVSWYQQTPGQGLQFLFEYFSETQRNKGNFPGRFSGRQFSNSRSEMNVSTLELGDSALYLCASSLASGMINEQFFGPGTRLTVL.

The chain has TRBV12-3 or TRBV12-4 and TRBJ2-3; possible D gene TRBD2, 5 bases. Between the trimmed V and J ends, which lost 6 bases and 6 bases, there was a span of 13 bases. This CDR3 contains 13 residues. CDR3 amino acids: CASSPTRLDTQYF. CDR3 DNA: TGTGCCAGCAGCCCTACTAGGTTGGATACGCAGTATTTT.

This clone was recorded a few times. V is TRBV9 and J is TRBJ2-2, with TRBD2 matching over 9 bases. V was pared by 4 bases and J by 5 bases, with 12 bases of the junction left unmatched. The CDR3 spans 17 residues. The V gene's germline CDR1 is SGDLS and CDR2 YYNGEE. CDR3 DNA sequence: TGTGCCAGCAGCCCGATGGTGGTAGCGGGAGAGACCGGGGAGCTGTTTTTT. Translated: CASSPMVVAGETGELFF.

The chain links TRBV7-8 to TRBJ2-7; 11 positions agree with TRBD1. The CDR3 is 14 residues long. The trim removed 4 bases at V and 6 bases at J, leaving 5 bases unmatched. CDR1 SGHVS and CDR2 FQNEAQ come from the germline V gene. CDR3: CASSSGTGGSEQYF. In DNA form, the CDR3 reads TGTGCCAGCAGCTCCGGGACAGGGGGTTCCGAGCAGTACTTC.

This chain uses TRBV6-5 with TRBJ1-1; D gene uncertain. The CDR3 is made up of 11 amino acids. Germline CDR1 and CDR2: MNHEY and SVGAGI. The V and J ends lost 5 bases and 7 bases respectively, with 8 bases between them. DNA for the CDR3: TGTGCCAGCAGTCAGTCGTTTGAAGCTTTCTTT. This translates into CASSQSFEAFF.

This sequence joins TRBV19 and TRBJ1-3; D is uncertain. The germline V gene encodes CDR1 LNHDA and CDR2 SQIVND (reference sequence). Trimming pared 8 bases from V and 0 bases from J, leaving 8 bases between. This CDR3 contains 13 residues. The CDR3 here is CASRQISGNTIYF. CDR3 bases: TGTGCCAGTCGCCAGATCTCTGGAAACACCATATATTTT.

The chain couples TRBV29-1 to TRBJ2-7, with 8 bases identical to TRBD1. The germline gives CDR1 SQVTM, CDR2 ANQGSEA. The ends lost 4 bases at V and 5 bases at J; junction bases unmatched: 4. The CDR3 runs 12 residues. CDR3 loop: CSVVVQGDEQYF. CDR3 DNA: TGCAGCGTTGTGGTACAGGGGGACGAGCAGTACTTC.

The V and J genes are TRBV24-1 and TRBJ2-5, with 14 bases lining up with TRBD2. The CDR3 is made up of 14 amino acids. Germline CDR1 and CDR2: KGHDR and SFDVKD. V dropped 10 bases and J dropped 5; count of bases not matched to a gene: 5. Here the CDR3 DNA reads TGTGCCACAGGGACTAGCGGGAGTGGTGAGACCCAGTACTTC. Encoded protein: CATGTSGSGETQYF.

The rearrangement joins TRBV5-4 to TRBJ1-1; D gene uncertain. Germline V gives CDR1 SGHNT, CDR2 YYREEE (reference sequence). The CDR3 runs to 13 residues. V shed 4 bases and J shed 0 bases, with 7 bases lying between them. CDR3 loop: CASSGAMNTEAFF. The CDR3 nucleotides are TGTGCCAGCAGCGGAGCCATGAACACTGAAGCTTTCTTT.

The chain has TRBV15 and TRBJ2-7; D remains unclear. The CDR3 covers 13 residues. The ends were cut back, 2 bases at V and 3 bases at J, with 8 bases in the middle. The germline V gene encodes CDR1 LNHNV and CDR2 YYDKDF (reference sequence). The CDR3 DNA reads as TGTGCCACCAGCAGATCGCGCCGCTACGAGCAGTACTTC. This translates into CATSRSRRYEQYF.

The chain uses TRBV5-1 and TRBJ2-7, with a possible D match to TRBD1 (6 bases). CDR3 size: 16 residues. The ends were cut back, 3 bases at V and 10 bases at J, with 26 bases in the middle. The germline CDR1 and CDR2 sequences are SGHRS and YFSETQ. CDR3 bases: TGCGCCAGCAGCTCCGGACAGCTTTCGGTCTTACTTCCCCAGTACTTC. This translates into CASSSGQLSVLLPQYF.

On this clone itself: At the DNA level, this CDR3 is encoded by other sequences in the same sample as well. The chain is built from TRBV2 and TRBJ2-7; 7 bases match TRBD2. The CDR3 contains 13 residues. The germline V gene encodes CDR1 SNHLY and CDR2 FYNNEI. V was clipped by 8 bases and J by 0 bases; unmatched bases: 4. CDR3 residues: CASRGGSSYEQYF. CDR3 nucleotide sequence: TGTGCCAGCCGGGGAGGGAGCTCCTACGAGCAGTACTTC.

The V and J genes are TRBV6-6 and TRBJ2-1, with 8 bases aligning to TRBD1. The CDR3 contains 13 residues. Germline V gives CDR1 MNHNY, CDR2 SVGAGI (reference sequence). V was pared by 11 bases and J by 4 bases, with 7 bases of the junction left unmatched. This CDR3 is CAVTGGTYNEQFF. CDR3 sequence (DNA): TGTGCCGTAACAGGGGGTACTTACAATGAGCAGTTCTTC.

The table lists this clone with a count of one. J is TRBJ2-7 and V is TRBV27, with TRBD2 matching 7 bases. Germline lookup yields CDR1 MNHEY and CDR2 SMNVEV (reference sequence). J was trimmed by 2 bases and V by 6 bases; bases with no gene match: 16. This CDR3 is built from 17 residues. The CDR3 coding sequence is TGTGCCAGCAGGCCGGGGGGATTTGGCGGGGGAACCTACGAGCAGTACTTC. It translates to CASRPGGFGGGTYEQYF.

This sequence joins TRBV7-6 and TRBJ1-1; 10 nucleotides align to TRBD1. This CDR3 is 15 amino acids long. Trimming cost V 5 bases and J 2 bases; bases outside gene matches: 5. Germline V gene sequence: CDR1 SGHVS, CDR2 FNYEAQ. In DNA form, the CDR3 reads TGTGCCAGCAGCCCGACAGGGGGCAGTAACACTGAAGCTTTCTTT. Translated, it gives CASSPTGGSNTEAFF.

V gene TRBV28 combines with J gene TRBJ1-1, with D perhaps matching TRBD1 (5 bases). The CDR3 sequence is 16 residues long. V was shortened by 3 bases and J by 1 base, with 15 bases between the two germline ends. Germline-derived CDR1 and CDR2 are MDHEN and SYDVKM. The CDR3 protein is CASSFGQGLKNTEAFF. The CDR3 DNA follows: TGTGCCAGCAGTTTCGGGCAGGGCCTGAAGAACACTGAAGCTTTCTTT.

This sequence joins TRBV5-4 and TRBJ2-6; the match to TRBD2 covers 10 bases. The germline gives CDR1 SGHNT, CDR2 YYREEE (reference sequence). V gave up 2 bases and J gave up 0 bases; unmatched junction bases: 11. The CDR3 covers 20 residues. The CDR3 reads CASSFFTLAGARSGANVLTF. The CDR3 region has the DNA TGTGCCAGCAGCTTTTTTACGCTAGCGGGGGCTCGCTCTGGGGCCAACGTCCTGACTTTC.